This T cell receptor (beta chain) came from a study of shared clonotypes between healthy human individuals. Looking at the study overall: The study enrolled a couple of women and a few men aged 18 to 49. For every donor, three CD4 naive, three CD4 memory, two CD8 naive and one CD8 memory plates were used. Study-level findings and limits: Inspection by rarefaction showed sorted-subset sequencing to be incomplete despite large depth.

Germline assignment: CDR1 SGHDN and CDR2 FVKESK. This CDR3 has 16 residues. Between the trimmed V and J ends, which lost 1 base and 6 bases, there was a span of 16 bases. In regard to this clone: What it recognizes is unknown.

Sequenced by immunoSEQ multiplex PCR; TCRdb stores in-frame clones only, minus some. The sample lists around 1.1 million clones, 78% occurring once. The source is a young man in good health. Some clones in this sample may be carry-over from other donors' samples. Sequenced: memory CD4+ T cells from PBMCs. Stated subset: CD45RA-negative fraction. The chain couples TRBV14 to TRBJ2-1; D unresolved. In nucleotides, the CDR3 is TGTGCCAGCAGCCAAGTGCTGTCCTCCTGGGGCAATGAGCAGTTCTTC. It is translated as CASSQVLSSWGNEQFF.